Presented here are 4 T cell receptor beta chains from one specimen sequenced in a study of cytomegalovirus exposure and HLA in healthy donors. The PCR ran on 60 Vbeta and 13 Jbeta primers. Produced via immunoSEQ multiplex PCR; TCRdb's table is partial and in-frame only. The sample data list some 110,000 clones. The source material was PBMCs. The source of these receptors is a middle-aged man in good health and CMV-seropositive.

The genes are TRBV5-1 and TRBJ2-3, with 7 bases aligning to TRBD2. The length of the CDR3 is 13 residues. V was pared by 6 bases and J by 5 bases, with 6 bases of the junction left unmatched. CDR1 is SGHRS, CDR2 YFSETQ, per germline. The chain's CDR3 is CASTKREVDTQYF. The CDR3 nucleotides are TGCGCCAGCACTAAGCGGGAAGTAGATACGCAGTATTTT.

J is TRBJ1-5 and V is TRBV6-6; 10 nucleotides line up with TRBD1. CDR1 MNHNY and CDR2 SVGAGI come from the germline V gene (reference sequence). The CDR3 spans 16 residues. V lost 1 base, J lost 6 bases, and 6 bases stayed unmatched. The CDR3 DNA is TGTGCCAGCAGTTACTTGACAGGGGGCTCAAGTCAGCCCCAGCATTTT. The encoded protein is CASSYLTGGSSQPQHF.

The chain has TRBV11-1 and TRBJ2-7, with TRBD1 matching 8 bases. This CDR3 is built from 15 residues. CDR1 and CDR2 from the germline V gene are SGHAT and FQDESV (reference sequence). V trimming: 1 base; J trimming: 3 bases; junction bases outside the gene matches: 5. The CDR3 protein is CASSLGGQGSYEQYF. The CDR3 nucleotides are TGTGCCAGCAGCTTAGGAGGACAGGGAAGCTACGAGCAGTACTTC.

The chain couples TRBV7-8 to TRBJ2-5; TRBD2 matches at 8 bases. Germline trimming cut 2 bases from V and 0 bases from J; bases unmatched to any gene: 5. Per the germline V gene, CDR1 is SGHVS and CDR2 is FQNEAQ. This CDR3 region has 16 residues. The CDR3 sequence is CASSLSGGAYQETQYF. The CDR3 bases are TGTGCCAGCAGCTTATCGGGGGGGGCGTACCAAGAGACCCAGTACTTC.